The 22 T cell receptor beta chains reported below all come from one sample, sequenced in a study of monozygotic twins with inflammatory bowel disease. No DNA is given; TCRdb re-called the 5' RACE reads and lists each CDR3 protein once. The listing records approximately 400,000 distinct CDR3 sequences. The specimen was blood. These TCRs come from a human donor with ulcerative colitis or Crohn's disease, or a healthy co-twin of an affected twin (not recorded which).

The chain links TRBV7-6 to TRBJ1-1; TCRdb returns TRBD1, unconfirmable since there is no DNA. The V gene's germline CDR1 is SGHVS and CDR2 FNYEAQ. This CDR3 contains 13 residues. CDR3 sequence reads: CASSRGQGTVAFF. Based on the CDR3 plus reference TRBV7-6 and TRBJ1-1, the full variable domain is GAGVSQSPRYKVTKRGQDVALRCDPISGHVSLYWYRQALGQGPEFLTYFNYEAQQDKSGLPNDRFSAERPEGSISTLTIQRTEQRDSAMYRCASSRGQGTVAFFGQGTRLTVV.

The rearrangement uses TRBV2 and TRBJ1-6; the D gene TCRdb calls, TRBD1, cannot be checked with no DNA. The germline V gene has CDR1 SNHLY and CDR2 FYNNEI. The CDR3 is 14 amino acids. The CDR3 sequence is CASKLTGAGSPLHF.

This chain connects TRBV30 to TRBJ2-7; TCRdb picks TRBD2, but there is no DNA to check that call. CDR3 size: 14 residues. Per germline, CDR1 GTSNPN and CDR2 SVGIG (reference sequence). The chain's CDR3 is CAWSGSSGTYEQYF.

The rearrangement links TRBV6-1 to TRBJ2-5; as DNA is missing, the TRBD1 call by TCRdb cannot be tested. The CDR3 runs 14 residues. CDR1 is MNHNS and CDR2 is SASEGT in the germline V gene. CDR3 sequence: CASSRDNTQETQYF.

The genes are TRBV7-2 and TRBJ2-7; the TCRdb call, TRBD2, lacks DNA for checking. The CDR3 covers 13 residues. Germline V gene sequence: CDR1 SGHTA, CDR2 FQGNSA. CDR3 region: CASSLRGGYEQYF.

CDR3 in amino acids: CASSLEGARGQPQHF. The V call is TRBV7-9, the J call TRBJ1-5; with no DNA, the TCRdb D assignment of TRBD1 cannot be verified. The CDR3 is made up of 15 amino acids. The germline gives CDR1 SEHNR, CDR2 FQNEAQ (reference sequence).

V gene TRBV24-1 combines with J gene TRBJ2-3; TCRdb gives TRBD2 as the D gene, but with no DNA this cannot be confirmed. The CDR3 consists of 20 residues. Per germline, CDR1 KGHDR and CDR2 SFDVKD. The CDR3 reads CATSEAGTSGRAWSTDTQYF.

The chain links TRBV14 to TRBJ2-7; TCRdb's assignment of TRBD2 cannot be checked, as there is no DNA. Germline V gives CDR1 SGHDN, CDR2 FVKESK. The CDR3 has 13 amino acids. CDR3 sequence: CASSLDLYYEQYF.

The chain couples TRBV14 to TRBJ2-5; the D gene TCRdb calls, TRBD1, cannot be checked with no DNA. Germline V gene data show CDR1 as SGHDN and CDR2 as FVKESK. This CDR3 contains 15 residues. The CDR3 loop is CASSNPPVGSETQYF.

The V call is TRBV29-1, the J call TRBJ2-5; TCRdb's D gene call, TRBD2, goes unchecked for lack of DNA. The CDR3 covers 12 residues. The V gene's germline CDR1 is SQVTM and CDR2 ANQGSEA. This CDR3 reads CSQTSTQETQYF.

The gene calls are TRBV11-2 and TRBJ2-6; TCRdb picks TRBD2, but there is no DNA to check that call. The length of the CDR3 is 16 residues. Germline V gene sequence: CDR1 SGHAT, CDR2 FQNNGV. CDR3 amino acids: CASSLTEGLGANVLTF.

The chain carries TRBV7-9 and TRBJ1-4. This CDR3 is 14 amino acids long. Germline assignment: CDR1 SEHNR and CDR2 FQNEAQ (reference sequence). This CDR3 is CASSLVPHAEKLFF.

The V and J genes are TRBV6-5 and TRBJ2-5; TCRdb gives TRBD2 as the D gene, but with no DNA this cannot be confirmed. The CDR3 length is 17 residues. From germline, CDR1 is MNHEY and CDR2 SVGAGI. The CDR3 region is CASSYSSGSRTWETQYF.

This chain links TRBV4-1 with TRBJ2-7. The CDR3 contains 13 residues. Per the germline V gene, CDR1 is MGHRA and CDR2 is YSYEKL. This chain's CDR3 is CVSSQEGFNEQYF.

The chain employs TRBV5-1 and TRBJ2-1. This CDR3 comprises 15 residues. Looked up from germline, CDR1 is SGHRS and CDR2 is YFSETQ. The CDR3 here is CASSLYTDSYNEQFF.

CDR3 residues: CASKRQESSYEQYF. The J gene is TRBJ2-7, the V gene TRBV19; TCRdb outputs TRBD1, but without DNA this stays unchecked. CDR1 and CDR2 (germline): LNHDA, SQIVND (reference sequence). The CDR3 runs 14 residues.

The chain recombines TRBV20-1 with TRBJ2-5; the TRBD1 assignment by TCRdb is unverifiable without DNA. CDR1 is DFQATT and CDR2 is SNEGSKA in the germline V gene (reference sequence). This CDR3 contains 12 residues. The CDR3 here is CSALLEIRDQYF.

J is TRBJ1-1 and V is TRBV20-1; the TCRdb D gene call, TRBD1, has no DNA to confirm it. Germline-derived CDR1 and CDR2 are DFQATT and SNEGSKA (reference sequence). The CDR3 runs to 16 residues. CDR3 region: CSAREPTGQTNTEAFF.

This chain connects TRBV10-3 to TRBJ1-1; TCRdb lists TRBD1, though no DNA is available to test this call. The germline CDR1 and CDR2 sequences are ENHRY and SYGVKD. This CDR3 comprises 13 residues. CDR3 sequence reads: CAISGQSNTEAFF.

The chain joins TRBV5-1 to TRBJ2-2; TCRdb designates TRBD1, a call that cannot be tested without DNA. This CDR3 has 16 residues. The germline V gene encodes CDR1 SGHRS and CDR2 YFSETQ. CDR3 protein: CASSLWHQGIPGELFF.

This chain connects TRBV5-1 to TRBJ2-3; TCRdb picks TRBD1, but there is no DNA to check that call. Per germline, CDR1 SGHRS and CDR2 YFSETQ. The CDR3 runs 13 residues. The CDR3 here is CASLGGDIDTQYF.

V gene TRBV5-1 combines with J gene TRBJ2-1; there is no DNA to check the TCRdb D call of TRBD2. CDR3 size: 12 residues. The V gene's germline CDR1 is SGHRS and CDR2 YFSETQ. The chain's CDR3 is CASSLEGLHQFF. The full variable domain, completed using reference TRBV5-1 and TRBJ2-1, is KAGVTQTPRYLIKTRGQQVTLSCSPISGHRSVSWYQQTPGQGLQFLFEYFSETQRNKGNFPGRFSGRQFSNSRSEMNVSTLELGDSALYLCASSLEGLHQFFGPGTRLTVL.